The clone carrying this T cell receptor (beta chain) has more than one count but fewer than ten. These data are taken from a study of blood T cells in healthy people across ages. A second PCR of roughly 7 to 11 cycles used a sample-barcoded 5' primer and a J-beta primer mix. Using its own MiXCR run on the 5' RACE reads, TCRdb lists one record per CDR3 protein. The sample has about 1.5 million distinct CDR3 sequences, around two fifths seen once. This CDR3 is built from 16 residues. From germline, CDR1 is LGHDT and CDR2 YNNKEL (reference sequence). The ends were cut back, 5 bases at V and 0 bases at J, with 15 bases in the middle.

The source is a young woman in good health. The sequencing input was blood. V and J are TRBV3-1 and TRBJ2-3; D perhaps matches TRBD2 (6 bases). CDR3 in amino acids: CASSFGTLGSTDTQYF. As DNA, the CDR3 is TGTGCCAGCAGCTTCGGGACTCTAGGTAGCACAGATACGCAGTATTTT.